This TCR beta chain was documented in a study of blood T cells in healthy people across ages. Study context: Capture via template switching afforded approximately one barcoded beta molecule per two T cells.

The second PCR ran about 6 to 12 cycles with a sample-barcoded 5' primer and J-beta primers. TCRdb reprocessed the 5' RACE reads via MiXCR and lists one record per CDR3 protein. This sample yields around 1,000,000 distinct CDR3 sequences, of which roughly 24% are seen a single time; about 0.69% belongs to the top ten. CDR1 is SGHAT and CDR2 is FQNNGV in the germline V gene. CDR3 length equals 12 residues. V was trimmed by 5 bases and J by 10 bases, leaving 12 bases between them. Study-wide findings and caveats: The lack of PBMC sorting stopped any conclusive naive versus antigen-experienced comparison. Roughly linear age-related decline in beta diversity appeared, significant by age about 40.

This clonotype showed up just a few times. Antigen: not known. The data also belong to a second study, concerning T cells of mothers and their children.

This receptor was taken from a girl aged 2-10 years in good health. Sequenced: blood. The chain couples TRBV11-2 to TRBJ2-1; D gene uncertain. CDR3 sequence (DNA): TGTGCCAGCAGCACGAGCAGCAACGAGCAGTTCTTC. This gives the protein CASSTSSNEQFF.